Below, 5 T cell receptor beta chains from the same sample are listed, as sequenced in a study of preoperative IRX-2 immunotherapy in early breast cancer. Clones were sequenced by immunoSEQ multiplex PCR, and TCRdb holds only the in-frame ones, with some missing. The table records about 3,600 clones, approximately 80% of them present only once. Treatment meaning: preoperative locoregional IRX-2 cytokine immunotherapy. Here the sequenced sample was tumor tissue, taken before IRX-2 immunotherapy. Source of these receptors: a human donor with breast cancer.

A few counts support this clone. The J gene is TRBJ2-3, the V gene TRBV4-1; 12 nucleotides match TRBD2. J lost 0 bases, V lost 5 bases, and 3 bases had no gene match. Germline V lookup: CDR1 MGHRA, CDR2 YSYEKL. The CDR3 contains 16 residues. In DNA, the CDR3 is TGCGCCAGCAGCAGTGGGACTAGCGGGAGCACAGATACGCAGTATTTT. It codes for CASSSGTSGSTDTQYF.

The gene calls are TRBV30 and TRBJ1-1; D perhaps matches TRBD1 (5 bases). There are 12 residues in the CDR3. V was trimmed by 1 base and J by 6 bases, leaving 9 bases between them. CDR1 GTSNPN and CDR2 SVGIG come from the germline V gene (reference sequence). The CDR3 region has the DNA TGTGCCTGGAGTGCGGGGCTTTCTGAAGCTTTCTTT. Its translation is CAWSAGLSEAFF.

This rearrangement joins TRBV6-8 to TRBJ1-1; unclear D gene. The CDR3 has 16 residues. CDR1 is MNHGY, CDR2 SAAAGT, per germline. V shed 0 bases and J shed 1 base, with 12 bases lying between them. The CDR3 sequence: CASSYSPGTWNTEAFF. In nucleotides, the CDR3 is TGTGCCAGCAGTTACTCGCCAGGCACCTGGAACACTGAAGCTTTCTTT.

The V call is TRBV5-1, the J call TRBJ2-7; 7 nucleotides match TRBD1. The CDR3 contains 15 residues. CDR1 and CDR2 (germline): SGHRS, YFSETQ. V was clipped by 4 bases and J by 0 bases; unmatched bases: 7. CDR3 amino acids: CASSPTGFSSYEQYF. As DNA, the CDR3 is TGCGCCAGCAGCCCGACAGGGTTCAGCTCCTACGAGCAGTACTTC.

The genes are TRBV16 and TRBJ1-2, with D possibly TRBD1 on 5 matching bases. V shed 4 bases and J shed 4 bases, with 13 bases lying between them. The CDR3 length is 14 residues. The germline V gene encodes CDR1 KGHSY and CDR2 FQNENV. CDR3 amino acids: CASSRDRMSYGYTF. In DNA form, the CDR3 reads TGTGCCAGCAGCCGGGACCGAATGTCCTATGGCTACACCTTC.